The 20 T cell receptor beta chains presented below share a single source sample, sequenced in a study of a mutant IDH1 vaccine in newly diagnosed glioma. Sequencing used immunoSEQ multiplex PCR; TCRdb keeps in-frame clones, though not all of them. The sample has approximately 31,000 clones, 80% to 85% seen once. For these TCRs, the target antigens are not known. Noted time point: week 47, end of study. Each dose of the vaccine consisted of 300 ug of mutant IDH1 20-mer peptide, with topical imiquimod. The specimen was PBMCs, collected from a glioma patient whose treatment included an IDH1 peptide vaccine. The receptors come from a man aged 30 to 39 with glioma.

V usage is TRBV5-1 and J usage is TRBJ2-3, with TRBD1 matching 7 bases. Germline lookup yields CDR1 SGHRS and CDR2 YFSETQ. V shed 3 bases, J shed 0 bases, and the junction held 4 bases outside the gene matches. This CDR3 is built from 15 residues. The DNA of the CDR3 is TGCGCCAGCAGCTACGGGACAGAGAGCACAGATACGCAGTATTTT. Translation gives CASSYGTESTDTQYF.

Written as DNA, the CDR3 is TGTGCCAGCAGTTTATCAGGGGGGGCGGAGCAGCCCCAGCATTTT. Translated, it gives CASSLSGGAEQPQHF. This chain links TRBV28 with TRBJ1-5, with 7 bases matching TRBD1. With 1 base clipped from V and 7 bases from J, the junction kept 7 bases outside the gene matches. The CDR3 covers 15 residues. CDR1 and CDR2 (germline): MDHEN, SYDVKM.

The rearrangement uses TRBV6-5 and TRBJ2-7; no definite D call. Trimming took 0 bases from V and 2 from J, leaving 5 bases between them. The CDR3 extends over 13 amino acids. Germline V gives CDR1 MNHEY, CDR2 SVGAGI. CDR3 DNA: TGTGCCAGCAGTTACTCTGGGCCCTACGAGCAGTACTTC. This translates into CASSYSGPYEQYF.

V gene TRBV7-8 combines with J gene TRBJ2-7, with 7 bases lining up with TRBD1. This CDR3 is built from 15 residues. Germline V gene lookup returns CDR1 SGHVS and CDR2 FQNEAQ. V shed 2 bases and J 4 bases; nucleotides not matched to a gene: 8. CDR3 protein: CASSLLGQGVYEQYF. CDR3 sequence (DNA): TGTGCCAGCAGCTTACTCGGGCAGGGGGTTTACGAGCAGTACTTC.

This clone turned up a few times. The chain employs TRBV7-3 and TRBJ1-1; D remains ambiguous. Per germline, CDR1 SGHTA and CDR2 FQGTGA. The CDR3 covers 13 residues. The V end lost 6 bases, the J end lost 11 bases, and 19 bases lay between the germline ends. The CDR3 loop reads CASSFEQNRDAFF. DNA of the CDR3: TGTGCCAGCAGTTTTGAACAGAATCGAGATGCTTTCTTT.

V is TRBV6-5 and J is TRBJ2-7; maybe TRBD1 (6 bases). Germline assignment: CDR1 MNHEY and CDR2 SVGAGI. Trimming took off 6 bases at V and 4 bases at J, with 19 bases between the two ends. This CDR3 has 15 amino acids. The CDR3 region is CASRPLDRSPYEQYF. In DNA, the CDR3 is TGTGCCAGCAGACCCCTAGACAGGTCGCCTTACGAGCAGTACTTC.

DNA of the CDR3: TGTGCCAGCAGTGTCAGGAGTAACCAAGAGACCCAGTACTTC. It codes for CASSVRSNQETQYF. This rearrangement joins TRBV6-1 to TRBJ2-5; D not certain. This CDR3 spans 14 amino acids. Germline assignment: CDR1 MNHNS and CDR2 SASEGT. Deletions cut 4 bases from V and 0 bases from J, with 9 bases between.

The rearrangement uses TRBV6-6 and TRBJ2-7, with D hard to call. Deletions cut 0 bases from V and 7 bases from J, with 13 bases between. The CDR3 consists of 14 residues. Germline CDR1 and CDR2: MNHNY and SVGAGI (reference sequence). The CDR3 DNA reads as TGTGCCAGCAGTTACTCGAACAGCCTCCCGGAGCAGTACTTC. As protein: CASSYSNSLPEQYF.

The J gene is TRBJ2-1, the V gene TRBV2; D is perhaps TRBD2 (7 bases). Trimming shortened V by 7 bases and J by 9 bases, and 19 bases separated the two germline ends. The germline V gene encodes CDR1 SNHLY and CDR2 FYNNEI. CDR3 length: 14 amino acids. CDR3 protein: CASTQKGGAVEQFF. The CDR3 DNA sequence: TGTGCCAGCACCCAAAAAGGGGGGGCGGTTGAGCAGTTCTTC.

V and J are TRBV5-1 and TRBJ2-3, with D possibly being TRBD2 (6 bases). This CDR3 comprises 13 residues. Trimming pared 3 bases from V and 2 bases from J, leaving 7 bases between. The germline V gene encodes CDR1 SGHRS and CDR2 YFSETQ. The CDR3 nucleotides are TGCGCCAGCAGCTGGAGGGACACAGATACGCAGTATTTT. Translating it yields CASSWRDTDTQYF.

The chain recombines TRBV5-6 with TRBJ1-3, with 7 bases identical to TRBD1. With V trimmed by 4 bases and J by 2 bases, 3 bases remained unmatched. From germline, CDR1 is SGHDT and CDR2 YYEEEE. CDR3 length equals 14 residues. The CDR3 loop is CASSETGAGNTIYF. DNA for the CDR3: TGTGCCAGCAGCGAAACAGGGGCTGGAAACACCATATATTTT.

Only a few counts were recorded for this clone. At one of its ends the junction is not consistent with the germline gene, which may arise from a read error. The chain joins TRBV6-1 to TRBJ2-7; D is ambiguous. The germline V gene encodes CDR1 MNHNS and CDR2 SASEGT. This CDR3 has 13 amino acids. This CDR3 reads CASREDTGYEQYF. CDR3 DNA sequence: TGTGCCAGCAGGGAAGACACCGGCTACGAGCAGTACTTC.

J is TRBJ2-7 and V is TRBV9; 7 bases match TRBD2. Per the germline V gene, CDR1 is SGDLS and CDR2 is YYNGEE. The CDR3 totals 16 residues. V trimming: 0 bases; J trimming: 0 bases; junction bases outside the gene matches: 6. In DNA form, the CDR3 reads TGTGCCAGCAGCGTAGGAATGGGCGGGAGCTCCTACGAGCAGTACTTC. It encodes CASSVGMGGSSYEQYF.

This clone was counted a single time. The V call is TRBV7-3, the J call TRBJ2-3; D is undetermined. The CDR3 consists of 13 residues. Looked up from germline, CDR1 is SGHTA and CDR2 is FQGTGA. V shed 4 bases and J shed 0 bases, with 5 bases lying between them. In DNA, the CDR3 is TGTGCCAGCAGCTCTTACAGCACAGATACGCAGTATTTT. Protein: CASSSYSTDTQYF. The complete variable domain, with remaining parts taken from reference TRBV7-3 and TRBJ2-3, reads GAGVSQTPSNKVTEKGKYVELRCDPISGHTALYWYRQSLGQGPEFLIYFQGTGAADDSGLPNDRFFAVRPEGSVSTLKIQRTERGDSAVYLCASSSYSTDTQYFGPGTRLTVL.

The rearrangement links TRBV4-3 to TRBJ2-2; the match to TRBD2 covers 12 bases. The germline V gene has CDR1 LGHNA and CDR2 YSLEER. J was trimmed by 1 base and V by 2 bases; bases with no gene match: 11. This CDR3 spans 20 amino acids. CDR3 coding DNA: TGCGCCAGCAGCCAATCACTAGCGGGGGGTCCACGACTGAACACCGGGGAGCTGTTTTTT. This gives the protein CASSQSLAGGPRLNTGELFF.

The genes are TRBV6-1 and TRBJ1-2, with TRBD1 as a possible D gene (6 bases). V lost 6 bases and J 2 bases, leaving 10 bases between the germline ends. The CDR3 extends over 13 amino acids. Germline CDR1 is MNHNS and CDR2 is SASEGT. The CDR3 spells CASRPTGNYGYTF. DNA of the CDR3: TGTGCCAGCAGACCAACAGGGAACTATGGCTACACCTTC.

The chain has TRBV6-1 and TRBJ2-2; 8 bases fit TRBD2. Trimming removed 6 bases from V and 4 bases from J; junction bases left unmatched: 4. The CDR3 contains 14 residues. Germline CDR1 and CDR2: MNHNS and SASEGT. CDR3 nucleotide sequence: TGTGCCAGCAGGACTAGCGACGGCACCGGGGAGCTGTTTTTT. Translation gives CASRTSDGTGELFF.

This chain connects TRBV5-1 to TRBJ2-7; 9 nucleotides line up with TRBD1. CDR3 size: 15 residues. Germline V CDR1 and CDR2: SGHRS, YFSETQ. The ends lost 2 bases at V and 5 bases at J; junction bases unmatched: 8. Here the CDR3 reads CASSLVGQGRNEQYF. The DNA of the CDR3 is TGCGCCAGCAGCTTAGTGGGACAGGGTCGCAACGAGCAGTACTTC. Full variable domain (missing parts from reference TRBV5-1 and TRBJ2-7): KAGVTQTPRYLIKTRGQQVTLSCSPISGHRSVSWYQQTPGQGLQFLFEYFSETQRNKGNFPGRFSGRQFSNSRSEMNVSTLELGDSALYLCASSLVGQGRNEQYFGPGTRLTVT.

The genes are TRBV5-1 and TRBJ1-1, with D perhaps matching TRBD1 (5 bases). CDR3 length: 13 amino acids. CDR1 and CDR2 from the germline V gene are SGHRS and YFSETQ. V gave up 5 bases and J gave up 4 bases, with 12 bases separating them. Here the CDR3 reads CASSWGEGTEAFF. CDR3 sequence (DNA): TGCGCCAGCAGTTGGGGGGAGGGCACTGAAGCTTTCTTT.

This clone was seen more than once but under ten times. This chain links TRBV7-6 with TRBJ1-1; the D is unclear. The CDR3 is made up of 14 amino acids. The V gene lost 5 bases and the J gene lost 3 bases, with 13 bases spanning the gap. Germline CDR1 and CDR2: SGHVS and FNYEAQ. The CDR3 spells CASSPQSSDTEAFF. The CDR3 nucleotides are TGTGCCAGCAGCCCACAAAGTTCTGACACTGAAGCTTTCTTT.